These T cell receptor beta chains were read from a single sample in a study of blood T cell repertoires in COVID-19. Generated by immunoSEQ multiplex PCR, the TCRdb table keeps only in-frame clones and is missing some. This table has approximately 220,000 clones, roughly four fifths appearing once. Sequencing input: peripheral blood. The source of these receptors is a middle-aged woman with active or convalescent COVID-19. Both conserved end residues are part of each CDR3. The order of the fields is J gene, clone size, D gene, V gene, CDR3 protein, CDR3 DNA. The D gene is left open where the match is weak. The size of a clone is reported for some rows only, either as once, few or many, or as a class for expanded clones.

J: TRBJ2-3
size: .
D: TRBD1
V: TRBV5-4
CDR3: CATTKQGDNADTQYF
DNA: TGTGCCACCACCAAGCAGGGGGATAACGCAGATACGCAGTATTTT

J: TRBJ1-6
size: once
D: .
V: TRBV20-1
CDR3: CSAISNSPLHF
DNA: TGCAGTGCTATTAGTAATTCACCCCTCCACTTT

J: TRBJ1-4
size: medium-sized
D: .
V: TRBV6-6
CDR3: CASSYPGSTNEKLFF
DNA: TGTGCCAGCAGTTATCCGGGATCAACTAATGAAAAACTGTTTTTT

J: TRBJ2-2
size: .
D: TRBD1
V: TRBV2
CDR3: CASSEAVFRWTGNTGELFF
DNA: TGTGCCAGCAGTGAAGCGGTCTTTCGGTGGACAGGGAACACCGGGGAGCTGTTTTTT

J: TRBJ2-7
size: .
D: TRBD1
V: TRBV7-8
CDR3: CASSRQGGEQYF
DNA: TGTGCCAGCAGCCGACAGGGCGGCGAGCAGTACTTC

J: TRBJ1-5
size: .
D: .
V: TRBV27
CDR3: CASSLRTGSNQPQHF
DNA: TGTGCCAGCAGTTTAAGAACAGGTAGCAATCAGCCCCAGCATTTT

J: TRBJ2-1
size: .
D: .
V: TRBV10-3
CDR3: CAIKGQPGANEQFF
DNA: TGTGCCATCAAAGGACAGCCCGGAGCAAATGAGCAGTTCTTC

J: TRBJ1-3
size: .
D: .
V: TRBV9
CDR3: CASPILREAGNTIYF
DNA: TGTGCCAGCCCCATACTCCGGGAAGCTGGAAACACCATATATTTT

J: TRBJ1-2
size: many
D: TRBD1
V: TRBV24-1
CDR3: CATSDRGLEGYTF
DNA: TGTGCCACCTCGGACAGGGGGCTGGAAGGCTACACCTTC

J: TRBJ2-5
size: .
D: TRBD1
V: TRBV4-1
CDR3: CASSHASQGAEETQYF
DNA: TGCGCCAGCAGCCATGCATCCCAGGGGGCCGAAGAGACCCAGTACTTC

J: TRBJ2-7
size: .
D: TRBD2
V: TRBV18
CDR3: CASSLGLAGVIEQYF
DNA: TGTGCCAGCTCCCTAGGACTAGCGGGAGTAATCGAGCAGTACTTC

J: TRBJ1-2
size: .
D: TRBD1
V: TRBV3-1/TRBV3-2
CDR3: CASSPGQNYGYTF
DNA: TGTGCCAGCAGCCCGGGACAGAACTATGGCTACACCTTC

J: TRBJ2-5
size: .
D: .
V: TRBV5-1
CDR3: CASSPNAGSGETQYF
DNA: TGCGCCAGCAGCCCCAATGCAGGGTCGGGAGAGACCCAGTACTTC

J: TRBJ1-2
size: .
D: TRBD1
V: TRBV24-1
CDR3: CATSDWRTGGGGYTF
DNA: TGTGCCACCAGTGATTGGAGGACAGGGGGCGGTGGCTACACCTTC

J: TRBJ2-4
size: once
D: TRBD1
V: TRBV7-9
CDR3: CASSRTGTDSNIQYF
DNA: TGTGCCAGCAGCCGTACCGGGACAGATTCAAACATTCAGTACTTC

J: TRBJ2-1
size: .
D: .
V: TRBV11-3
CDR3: CASSLGGVADNEQFF
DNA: TGTGCCAGCAGCTTAGGCGGGGTTGCTGACAATGAGCAGTTCTTC

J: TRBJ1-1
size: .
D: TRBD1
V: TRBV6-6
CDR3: CASRDRGYTEAFF
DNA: TGTGCCAGCAGGGACAGGGGGTACACTGAAGCTTTCTTT

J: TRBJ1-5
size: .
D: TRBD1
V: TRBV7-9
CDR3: CASGQGNQPQHF
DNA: TGTGCCAGCGGACAGGGTAATCAGCCCCAGCATTTT

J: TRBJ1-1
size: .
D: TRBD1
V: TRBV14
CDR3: CASRLDRGGYQRAFF
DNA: TGTGCCAGCAGGCTAGACAGGGGCGGGTACCAAAGAGCTTTCTTT

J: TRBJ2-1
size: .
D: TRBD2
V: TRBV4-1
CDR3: CASSQVLPLAGGHDEQFF
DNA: TGCGCCAGCAGCCAAGTACTCCCACTAGCGGGAGGGCACGATGAGCAGTTCTTC

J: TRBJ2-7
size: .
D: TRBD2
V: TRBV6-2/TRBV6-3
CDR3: CASSGTGTSGGAYEQYF
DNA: TGTGCCAGCAGTGGAACTGGGACTAGCGGGGGTGCCTACGAGCAGTACTTC

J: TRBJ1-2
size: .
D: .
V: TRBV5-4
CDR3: CASSLDRSGGDGYTF
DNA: TGTGCCAGCAGCTTGGATCGTTCGGGGGGCGATGGCTACACCTTC

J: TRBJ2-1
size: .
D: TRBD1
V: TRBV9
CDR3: CASSSRQGQGNEQFF
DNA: TGTGCCAGCAGCTCGCGACAGGGGCAGGGCAATGAGCAGTTCTTC